This TCR beta chain was documented in a study of T-cell reconstitution after alpha-beta-depleted transplantation in children. Ten or more counts support this clonotype. The authors prepared the TCRbeta library with unique molecular identifiers. Each CDR3 protein gets one entry after TCRdb re-called the PCR reads with MiXCR. The sample has approximately 100,000 distinct CDR3 sequences; 12% are singletons. The material sequenced was PBMCs from the stem cell graft donor, taken from the stem cell graft. The receptor's source is a human donor who donated a stem cell graft to a child with inherited bone marrow failure.

CDR3 nucleotides: TGTGCCAGCAGCTTAATTGGGAATCTGCAGTTCTTC. As protein: CASSLIGNLQFF. J is TRBJ2-1 and V is TRBV7-9; D not certain. Trimming left V 2 bases short and J 12 bases short, with 11 bases between. This CDR3 is built from 12 residues. CDR1 and CDR2 (germline): SEHNR, FQNEAQ (reference sequence).